The rows below give T cell receptor beta chains drawn from one sample of a study of blood T cells in healthy people across ages. TCRdb recomputed calls from the 5' RACE reads with MiXCR, one row per CDR3 protein. There are 590,000 or so distinct CDR3 sequences in the sample; about 30% occur only once, and less than 20% lies in the top ten. Sequenced input: blood. Receptors were obtained from a woman of 80 years or more in good health. Each CDR3 is given with its conserved first and last residue. A D gene is named only where the DNA matches it firmly. Only part of the rows carry a size: once, few, many, or a class if the clone is expanded.

CDR3aa	CDR3nt	v_gene	j_gene	d_gene	abundance
CASSSTSGSYNEQFF	TGCGCCAGCAGCTCCACGAGCGGGTCATACAATGAGCAGTTCTTC	TRBV5-1	TRBJ2-1	NA	many
CSARQYRGEGQPQHF	TGCAGTGCTAGGCAGTACAGGGGGGAGGGTCAGCCCCAGCATTTT	TRBV20-1	TRBJ1-5	TRBD1	many
CASLSEFGGDEQYF	TGTGCCAGCCTAAGCGAGTTTGGTGGGGACGAGCAGTACTTC	TRBV12-3/TRBV12-4	TRBJ2-7	NA	NA
CSARDPTGAGVEAFF	TGCAGTGCTAGAGATCCGACAGGAGCGGGGGTAGAAGCTTTCTTT	TRBV20-1	TRBJ1-1	NA	NA
CASSLEIGSSYEQYF	TGTGCCAGCAGCTTGGAGATTGGGAGCTCCTACGAGCAGTACTTC	TRBV5-6	TRBJ2-7	NA	many
CSARDPGGVEKLFF	TGCAGTGCTAGGGACCCAGGGGGTGTTGAAAAACTGTTTTTT	TRBV20-1	TRBJ1-4	TRBD1	few
CASSVGGFQETQYF	TGTGCCAGCAGCGTAGGAGGGTTCCAAGAGACCCAGTACTTC	TRBV9	TRBJ2-5	NA	many
CASSLGPGTGMYF	TGTGCCAGCAGCTTAGGTCCCGGGACAGGGATGTATTTT	TRBV11-3	TRBJ2-3	TRBD1	few
CASSSHAQGARETQYF	TGTGCCAGCAGCTCGCACGCACAGGGGGCGCGAGAGACCCAGTACTTC	TRBV14	TRBJ2-5	TRBD1	NA
CAGIQQGWETQYF	TGTGCCGGTATACAACAGGGTTGGGAGACCCAGTACTTC	TRBV30	TRBJ2-5	NA	many
CASSLDRDTGSTYEQYF	TGCGCCAGCAGCCTGGATCGGGACACTGGGTCAACCTACGAGCAGTACTTC	TRBV4-1	TRBJ2-7	NA	NA
CASSVGVGVGNIQYF	TGTGCCAGCAGCGTAGGGGTGGGGGTGGGGAACATTCAGTACTTC	TRBV9	TRBJ2-4	NA	NA
CSAPRPGGGNQPQHF	TGCAGTGCTCCTCGCCCCGGGGGGGGCAATCAGCCCCAGCATTTT	TRBV20-1	TRBJ1-5	NA	many
CAISEFDFSVNTEAFF	TGTGCCATCAGTGAGTTCGACTTTTCCGTGAACACTGAAGCTTTCTTT	TRBV10-3	TRBJ1-1	NA	few
CASSLAPGQGNQPQHF	TGCGCCAGCAGCTTGGCCCCGGGACAGGGTAATCAGCCCCAGCATTTT	TRBV5-1	TRBJ1-5	TRBD1	many
CASTWGVTNYEQYF	TGCGCCAGCACCTGGGGGGTCACAAACTACGAGCAGTACTTC	TRBV5-1	TRBJ2-7	NA	many
CAISVTESSYNEQFF	TGTGCCATCAGTGTTACAGAAAGCTCCTACAATGAGCAGTTCTTC	TRBV10-3	TRBJ2-1	NA	NA
CASSWTGDRGYTF	TGTGCCAGCAGCTGGACAGGGGATCGTGGCTACACCTTC	TRBV9	TRBJ1-2	TRBD1	many
CASSLAHTSYNEQYF	TGTGCCAGCAGTTTGGCTCACACATCCTACAATGAGCAGTACTTC	TRBV28	TRBJ2-7	NA	NA
CASSHFSRTGSNSPLHF	TGTGCCAGCAGCCACTTTTCCCGGACAGGGTCTAATTCACCCCTCCACTTT	TRBV3-1	TRBJ1-6	TRBD1	few
CASSSRVMGEQYF	TGTGCCAGCAGCTCCAGGGTCATGGGCGAGCAGTACTTC	TRBV7-9	TRBJ2-7	NA	many
CASSVTGQAETQYF	TGTGCCAGCAGCGTAACCGGACAGGCGGAGACCCAGTACTTC	TRBV9	TRBJ2-5	TRBD1	NA
CASSEGRNTEAFF	TGTGCCAGCAGTGAGGGCCGAAACACTGAAGCTTTCTTT	TRBV6-1	TRBJ1-1	NA	few
CASSQAQGSVYEQYF	TGCGCCAGCAGCCAAGCTCAGGGTAGCGTCTACGAGCAGTACTTC	TRBV4-1	TRBJ2-7	NA	NA
CASSEALRDPRGYTF	TGTGCCAGCAGTGAAGCGCTTCGGGACCCGAGGGGCTACACCTTC	TRBV2	TRBJ1-2	NA	few
CASSLQGPNIQYF	TGTGCCAGCAGCTTACAGGGGCCAAACATTCAGTACTTC	TRBV6-6	TRBJ2-4	TRBD1	NA
CASSLKLQDIQYF	TGTGCCAGCAGCTTAAAGTTACAGGACATTCAGTACTTC	TRBV7-9	TRBJ2-4	NA	many
CASSRQGLRAFF	TGTGCCAGCAGTCGACAGGGATTGCGAGCTTTCTTT	TRBV6-5	TRBJ1-1	TRBD1	few
CASSVSGTGELFF	TGTGCCAGCAGCGTATCAGGCACCGGGGAGCTGTTTTTT	TRBV9	TRBJ2-2	NA	NA
CASSEAPVGLRATDTQYF	TGTGCCAGCAGTGAAGCACCTGTAGGGCTCCGGGCCACAGATACGCAGTATTTT	TRBV6-1	TRBJ2-3	NA	NA
CASSLNKSPPFYGYTF	TGCGCCAGCAGCTTGAATAAGAGCCCTCCATTCTATGGCTACACCTTC	TRBV5-1	TRBJ1-2	NA	many
CASSQDLAGGLTDTQYF	TGCGCCAGCAGCCAAGATTTAGCGGGGGGGCTCACAGATACGCAGTATTTT	TRBV4-3	TRBJ2-3	TRBD2	NA